The source of this T cell receptor (beta chain) is a study of T cell repertoires in cytomegalovirus infection. This clonotype showed up many times. The target antigen is unknown. Study-level results: HLA-C-restricted CMV-specific TCR beta clonotypes prevailed in the ex vivo response.

This CDR3 has 16 amino acids. J was trimmed by 4 bases and V by 5 bases; bases with no gene match: 13. Germline CDR1 reads SGHTA; CDR2 reads FQGNSA. TCRdb called the reads again in MiXCR, with one record for every CDR3 protein. This sample yields a few hundred thousand distinct CDR3 sequences, of which around two fifths are seen a single time; more than 40% belongs to the top ten. The TCR comes from a human donor in good health (CMV status not recorded). Some clones in this sample may be carry-over from other donors' samples. This chain connects TRBV7-2 to TRBJ2-5, with 7 positions matching TRBD2. The sample in question was cultured PBMCs, obtained from culture after CMV antigen stimulation. Written as DNA, the CDR3 is TGTGCCAGCAGCCTTTCCGGCTTGGCTAGCGGAGAGACCCAGTACTTC. Translated, it gives CASSLSGLASGETQYF.